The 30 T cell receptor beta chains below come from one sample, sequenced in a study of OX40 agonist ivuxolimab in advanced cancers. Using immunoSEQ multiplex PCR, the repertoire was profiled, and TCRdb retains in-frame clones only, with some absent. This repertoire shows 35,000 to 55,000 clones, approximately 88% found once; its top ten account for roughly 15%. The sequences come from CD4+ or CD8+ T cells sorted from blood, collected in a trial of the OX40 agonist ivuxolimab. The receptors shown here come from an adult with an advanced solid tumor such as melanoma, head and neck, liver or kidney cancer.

CDR3 nucleotide sequence: TGTGCCAGCAGCCACCGCCCCAAGGGCGAGCAGTACTTC. Amino acids: CASSHRPKGEQYF. The chain recombines TRBV5-4 with TRBJ2-5; unclear D gene. The DNA end is more similar to TRBJ2-7, so the J call may be wrong. Germline CDR1 is SGHNT and CDR2 is YYREEE (reference sequence). The CDR3 covers 13 residues.

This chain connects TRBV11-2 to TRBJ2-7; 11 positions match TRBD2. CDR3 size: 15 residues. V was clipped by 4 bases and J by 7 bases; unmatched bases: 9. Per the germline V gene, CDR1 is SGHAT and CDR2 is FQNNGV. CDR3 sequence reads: CASSYVAGGPGEQYF. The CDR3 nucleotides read TGTGCCAGCAGCTACGTAGCGGGAGGGCCGGGAGAGCAGTACTTC.

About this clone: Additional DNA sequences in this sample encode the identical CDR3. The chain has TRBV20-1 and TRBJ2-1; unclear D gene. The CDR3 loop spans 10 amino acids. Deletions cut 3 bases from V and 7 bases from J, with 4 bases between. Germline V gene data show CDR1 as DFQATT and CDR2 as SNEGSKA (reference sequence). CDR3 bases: TGCAGTGCTAGCTGGAATGAGCAGTTCTTC. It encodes CSASWNEQFF.

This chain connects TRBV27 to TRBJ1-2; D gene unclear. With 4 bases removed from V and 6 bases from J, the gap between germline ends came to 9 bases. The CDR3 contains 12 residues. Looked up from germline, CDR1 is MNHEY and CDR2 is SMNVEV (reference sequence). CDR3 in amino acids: CASSSGSHGYTF. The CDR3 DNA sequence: TGTGCCAGCAGTTCAGGCAGCCATGGCTACACCTTC.

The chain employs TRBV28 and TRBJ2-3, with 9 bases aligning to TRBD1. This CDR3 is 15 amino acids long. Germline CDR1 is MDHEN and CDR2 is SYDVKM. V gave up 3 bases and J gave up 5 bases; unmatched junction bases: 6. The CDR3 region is CASSLVSDRGDTQYF. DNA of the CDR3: TGTGCCAGCAGTTTGGTGTCGGACAGGGGAGATACGCAGTATTTT.

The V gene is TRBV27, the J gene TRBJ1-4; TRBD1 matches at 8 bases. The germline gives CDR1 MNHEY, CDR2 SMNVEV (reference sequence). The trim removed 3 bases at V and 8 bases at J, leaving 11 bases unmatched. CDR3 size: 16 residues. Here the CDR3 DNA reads TGTGCCAGCAGTTTCCTTTACAGGGGGAAGGGGGAAAAACTGTTTTTT. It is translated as CASSFLYRGKGEKLFF. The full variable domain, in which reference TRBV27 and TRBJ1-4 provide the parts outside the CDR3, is EAQVTQNPRYLITVTGKKLTVTCSQNMNHEYMSWYRQDPGLGLRQIYYSMNVEVTDKGDVPEGYKVSRKEKRNFPLILESPSPNQTSLYFCASSFLYRGKGEKLFFGSGTQLSVL.

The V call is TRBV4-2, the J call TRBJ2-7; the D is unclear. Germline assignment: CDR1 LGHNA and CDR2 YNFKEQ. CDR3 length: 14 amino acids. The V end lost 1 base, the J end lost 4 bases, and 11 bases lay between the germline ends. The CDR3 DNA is TGTGCCAGCAGCCAAGCCCCAGCAGGTTACGAGCAGTACTTC. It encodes CASSQAPAGYEQYF.

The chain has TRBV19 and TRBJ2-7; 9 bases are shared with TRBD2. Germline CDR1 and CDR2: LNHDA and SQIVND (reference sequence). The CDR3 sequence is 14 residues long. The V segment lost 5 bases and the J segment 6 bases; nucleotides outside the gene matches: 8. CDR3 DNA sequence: TGTGCCAGTAGTTTCAAACTAGCGGGCGGCGAGCAGTACTTC. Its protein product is CASSFKLAGGEQYF.

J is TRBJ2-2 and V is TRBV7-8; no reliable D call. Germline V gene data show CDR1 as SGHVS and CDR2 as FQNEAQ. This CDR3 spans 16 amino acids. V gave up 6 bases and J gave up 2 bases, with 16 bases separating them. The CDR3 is CASRWQWEPNTGELFF. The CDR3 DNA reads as TGTGCCAGCAGGTGGCAATGGGAACCCAACACCGGGGAGCTGTTTTTT. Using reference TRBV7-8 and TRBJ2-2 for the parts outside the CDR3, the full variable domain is GAGVSQSPRYKVAKRGQDVALRCDPISGHVSLFWYQQALGQGPEFLTYFQNEAQLDKSGLPSDRFFAERPEGSVSTLKIQRTQQEDSAVYLCASRWQWEPNTGELFFGEGSRLTVL.

The CDR3 DNA reads TGTGCCAGCAGCATCCCCCTTCCCGAAAACACCATATATTTT. It encodes CASSIPLPENTIYF. The chain joins TRBV7-3 to TRBJ1-3; D is ambiguous. The CDR3 sequence is 14 residues long. Germline V gene data show CDR1 as SGHTA and CDR2 as FQGTGA. Trimming removed 5 bases from V and 6 bases from J, with 14 bases in between.

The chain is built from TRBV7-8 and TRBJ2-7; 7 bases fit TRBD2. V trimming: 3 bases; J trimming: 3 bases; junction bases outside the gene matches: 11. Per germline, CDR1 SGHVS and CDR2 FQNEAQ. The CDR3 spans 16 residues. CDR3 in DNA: TGTGCCAGCAGCTTGGGGGGACTAACCACCAGCTACGAGCAGTACTTC. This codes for CASSLGGLTTSYEQYF.

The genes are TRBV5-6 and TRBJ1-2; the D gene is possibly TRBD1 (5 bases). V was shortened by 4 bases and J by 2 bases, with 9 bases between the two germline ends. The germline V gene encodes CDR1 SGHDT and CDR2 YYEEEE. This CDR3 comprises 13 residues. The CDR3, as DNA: TGTGCCAGCAGCGAGGGGTCGAACTATGGCTACACCTTC. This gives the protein CASSEGSNYGYTF.

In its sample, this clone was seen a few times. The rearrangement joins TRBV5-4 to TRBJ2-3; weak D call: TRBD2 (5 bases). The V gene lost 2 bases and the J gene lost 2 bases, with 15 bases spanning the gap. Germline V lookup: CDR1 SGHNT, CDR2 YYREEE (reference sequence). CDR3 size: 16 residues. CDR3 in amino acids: CASSLGNGLYTDTQYF. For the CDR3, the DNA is TGTGCCAGCAGCTTAGGGAACGGACTCTACACAGATACGCAGTATTTT.

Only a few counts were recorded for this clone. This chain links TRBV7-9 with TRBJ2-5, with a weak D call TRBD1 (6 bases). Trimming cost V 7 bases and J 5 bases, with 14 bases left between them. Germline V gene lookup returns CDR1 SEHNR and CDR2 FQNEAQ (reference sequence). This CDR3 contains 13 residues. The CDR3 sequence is CASTRGLVETQYF. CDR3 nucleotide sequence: TGTGCCAGCACCAGGGGATTAGTTGAGACCCAGTACTTC. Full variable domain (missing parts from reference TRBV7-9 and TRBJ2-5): DTGVSQNPRHKITKRGQNVTFRCDPISEHNRLYWYRQTLGQGPEFLTYFQNEAQLEKSRLLSDRFSAERPKGSFSTLEIQRTEQGDSAMYLCASTRGLVETQYFGPGTRLLVL.

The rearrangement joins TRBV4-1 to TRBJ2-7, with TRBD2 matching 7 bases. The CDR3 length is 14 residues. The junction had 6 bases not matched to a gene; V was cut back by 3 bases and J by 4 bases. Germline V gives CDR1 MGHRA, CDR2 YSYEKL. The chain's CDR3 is CASSHGGSGYEQYF. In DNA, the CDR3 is TGCGCCAGCAGCCATGGCGGGAGCGGGTACGAGCAGTACTTC.

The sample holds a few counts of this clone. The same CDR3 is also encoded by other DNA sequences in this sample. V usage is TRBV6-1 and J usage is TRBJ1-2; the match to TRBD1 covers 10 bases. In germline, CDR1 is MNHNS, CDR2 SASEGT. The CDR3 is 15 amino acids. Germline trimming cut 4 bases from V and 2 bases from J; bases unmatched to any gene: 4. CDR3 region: CASSVGQGPNYGYTF. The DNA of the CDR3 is TGTGCCAGCAGTGTGGGACAGGGGCCAAACTATGGCTACACCTTC.

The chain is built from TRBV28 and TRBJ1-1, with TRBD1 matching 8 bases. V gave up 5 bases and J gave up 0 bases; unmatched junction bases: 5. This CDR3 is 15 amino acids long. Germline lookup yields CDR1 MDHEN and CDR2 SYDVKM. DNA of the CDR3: TGTGCCAGCAGTCCGTACAGGGGGATGAACACTGAAGCTTTCTTT. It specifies CASSPYRGMNTEAFF.

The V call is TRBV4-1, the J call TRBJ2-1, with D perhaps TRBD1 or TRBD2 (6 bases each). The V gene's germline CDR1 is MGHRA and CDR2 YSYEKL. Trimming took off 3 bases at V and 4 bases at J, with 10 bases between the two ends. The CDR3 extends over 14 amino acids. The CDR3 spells CASSHRGPYNEQFF. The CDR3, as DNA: TGCGCCAGCAGCCATCGGGGGCCGTACAATGAGCAGTTCTTC.

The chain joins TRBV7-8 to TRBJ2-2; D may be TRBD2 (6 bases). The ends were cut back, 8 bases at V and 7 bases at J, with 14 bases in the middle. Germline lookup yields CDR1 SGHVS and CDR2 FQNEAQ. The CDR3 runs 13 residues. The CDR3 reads CASFGGNDGELFF. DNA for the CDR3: TGTGCCAGCTTCGGCGGGAATGACGGGGAGCTGTTTTTT.

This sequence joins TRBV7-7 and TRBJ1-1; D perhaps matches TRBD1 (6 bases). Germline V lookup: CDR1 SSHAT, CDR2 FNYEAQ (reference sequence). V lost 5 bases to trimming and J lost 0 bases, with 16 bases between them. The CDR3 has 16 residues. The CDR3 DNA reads TGTGCCAGCAGCCCTTGTTCCGGGACACTGAACACTGAAGCTTTCTTT. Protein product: CASSPCSGTLNTEAFF.

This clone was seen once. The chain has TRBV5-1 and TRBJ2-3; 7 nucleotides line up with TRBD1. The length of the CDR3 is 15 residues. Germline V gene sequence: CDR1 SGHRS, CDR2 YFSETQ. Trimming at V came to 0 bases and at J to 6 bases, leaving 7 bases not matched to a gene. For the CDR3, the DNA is TGCGCCAGCAGCTTGGGGGACAGAACTTCGGATACGCAGTATTTT. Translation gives CASSLGDRTSDTQYF.

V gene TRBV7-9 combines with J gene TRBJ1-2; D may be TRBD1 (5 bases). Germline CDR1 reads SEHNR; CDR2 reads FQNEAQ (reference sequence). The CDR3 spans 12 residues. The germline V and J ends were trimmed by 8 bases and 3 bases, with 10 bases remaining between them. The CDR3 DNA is TGTGCCAGCGGGGGTTTTGACTATGGCTACACCTTC. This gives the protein CASGGFDYGYTF. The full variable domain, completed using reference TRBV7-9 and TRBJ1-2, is DTGVSQNPRHKITKRGQNVTFRCDPISEHNRLYWYRQTLGQGPEFLTYFQNEAQLEKSRLLSDRFSAERPKGSFSTLEIQRTEQGDSAMYLCASGGFDYGYTFGSGTRLTVV.

CDR3 DNA: TGTGCCAGCAGCCAAGTTGACGGGTCCTACGAGCAGTACTTC. It translates to CASSQVDGSYEQYF. The chain is built from TRBV4-2 and TRBJ2-7; no firm D call. This CDR3 region has 14 residues. Trimming took 1 base from V and 1 from J, leaving 8 bases between them. CDR1 LGHNA and CDR2 YNFKEQ come from the germline V gene.

The CDR3 sequence: CASKGEGYNEQFF. Here the CDR3 DNA reads TGTGCCAGCAAGGGTGAGGGATACAATGAGCAGTTCTTC. The chain links TRBV6-6 to TRBJ2-1; possible D gene TRBD2, 5 bases. The germline V gene encodes CDR1 MNHNY and CDR2 SVGAGI (reference sequence). The ends were cut back, 7 bases at V and 4 bases at J, with 11 bases in the middle. The CDR3 contains 13 residues.

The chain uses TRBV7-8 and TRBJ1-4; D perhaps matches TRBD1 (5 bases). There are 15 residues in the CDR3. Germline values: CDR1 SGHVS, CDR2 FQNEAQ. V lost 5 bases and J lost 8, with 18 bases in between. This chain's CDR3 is CASSTRGYGEEKLFF. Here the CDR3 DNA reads TGTGCCAGCAGCACGCGGGGGTACGGGGAAGAAAAACTGTTTTTT.

CDR3 sequence (DNA): TGCAGCGTCGGCCCGGGACCTAATCAGCCCCAGCATTTT. Translating gives CSVGPGPNQPQHF. This sequence joins TRBV29-1 and TRBJ1-5, with D perhaps matching TRBD1 (5 bases). Trimming cost V 6 bases and J 4 bases, with 13 bases left between them. This CDR3 spans 13 amino acids. CDR1 and CDR2 from the germline V gene are SQVTM and ANQGSEA.

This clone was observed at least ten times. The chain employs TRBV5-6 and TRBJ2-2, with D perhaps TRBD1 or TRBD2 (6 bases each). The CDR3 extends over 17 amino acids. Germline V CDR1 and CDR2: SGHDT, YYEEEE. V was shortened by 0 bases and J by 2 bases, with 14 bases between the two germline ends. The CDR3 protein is CASSLVLGGPNTGELFF. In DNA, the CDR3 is TGTGCCAGCAGCTTGGTTTTGGGGGGCCCCAACACCGGGGAGCTGTTTTTT.

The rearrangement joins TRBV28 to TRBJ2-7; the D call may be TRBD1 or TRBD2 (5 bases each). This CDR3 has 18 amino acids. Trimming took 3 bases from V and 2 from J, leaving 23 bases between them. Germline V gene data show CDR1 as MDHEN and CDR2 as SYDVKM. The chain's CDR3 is CASSLVTVEDWNPYEQYF. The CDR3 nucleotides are TGTGCCAGCAGTTTGGTGACAGTAGAGGACTGGAACCCCTACGAGCAGTACTTC.

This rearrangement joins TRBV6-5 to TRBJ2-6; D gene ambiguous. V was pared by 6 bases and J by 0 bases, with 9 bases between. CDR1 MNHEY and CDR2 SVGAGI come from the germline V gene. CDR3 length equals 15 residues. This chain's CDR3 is CASRSWVSGANVLTF. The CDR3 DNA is TGTGCCAGCAGGTCCTGGGTCTCTGGGGCCAACGTCCTGACTTTC.

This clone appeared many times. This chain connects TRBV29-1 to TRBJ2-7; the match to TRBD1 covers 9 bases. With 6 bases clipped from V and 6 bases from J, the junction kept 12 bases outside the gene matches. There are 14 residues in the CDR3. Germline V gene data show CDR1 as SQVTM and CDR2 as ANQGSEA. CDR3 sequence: CSVTEGTGRIEQYF. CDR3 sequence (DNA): TGCAGCGTCACCGAGGGGACAGGGAGGATCGAGCAGTACTTC.